This T cell receptor beta chain was obtained from a study of shared clonotypes between healthy human individuals. Overall study context: CD8 memory received one plate per donor, CD8 naive two, CD4 memory three and CD4 naive three.

Splitting of CD4+ cells produced CD45RA+ naive and CD45RA-negative memory subsets. Across several immunoSEQ plates, the genomic DNA of each subset was split evenly. Profiled with immunoSEQ multiplex PCR; TCRdb holds only in-frame clones, not every one. The sample holds roughly 1,500,000 clones, around 98% seen once. CDR1 is SGHAT, CDR2 FQDESV, per germline (reference sequence). The CDR3 totals 14 residues. J gave up 7 bases and V 5 bases, and 8 bases lay outside the gene matches. The chain has TRBV11-1 and TRBJ2-7; 10 bases are shared with TRBD1. The source is a man between 25 and 39 years old in good health. Sequencing was performed on naive CD4+ T cells sorted from blood. The subset was: CD45RA+ positively selected. The CDR3: CASSPGQGILEQYF. The DNA for the CDR3 is TGTGCCAGCAGCCCGGGACAGGGGATCCTAGAGCAGTACTTC.